These T cell receptor beta chains were read from a single sample in a study of OX40 agonist ivuxolimab in advanced cancers. TCRdb's table, derived via immunoSEQ multiplex PCR, lists solely in-frame clones and lacks some. The table has 50,000 to 75,000 clones, 82% seen once. The input for sequencing was CD4+ or CD8+ T cells sorted from blood, taken in a trial of the OX40 agonist ivuxolimab. The receptors stem from an adult with an advanced solid tumor such as melanoma, head and neck, liver or kidney cancer. Each CDR3 is given with its conserved first and last residue. D genes are given only for firm matches. Not all rows give a size; the values are once, few, many and, for expanded clones, a class.

d_gene,j_gene,v_gene,abundance,CDR3aa,CDR3nt
TRBD1,TRBJ2-7,TRBV2,-,CATSGQGVGNGEQYF,TGTGCCACCTCGGGACAGGGTGTCGGGAACGGCGAGCAGTACTTC
TRBD1,TRBJ2-5,TRBV11-2,-,CASSFLKTGIQETQYF,TGTGCCAGCAGCTTCCTAAAGACAGGGATTCAAGAGACCCAGTACTTC
-,TRBJ2-1,TRBV5-1,-,CASSLSPTNNEQFF,TGCGCCAGCAGCTTGTCCCCCACCAACAATGAGCAGTTCTTC
TRBD1,TRBJ1-3,TRBV6-1,few,CASSEKTGGKNTIYF,TGTGCCAGCAGTGAAAAGACAGGGGGCAAAAACACCATATATTTT
-,TRBJ2-7,TRBV18,-,CASSPSRSYEQYF,TGTGCCAGCTCACCAAGCCGAAGCTACGAGCAGTACTTC
-,TRBJ2-5,TRBV10-2,-,CASSGGSQDDRYF,TGCGCCAGCAGTGGCGGGTCTCAGGATGATCGGTACTTC
-,TRBJ1-6,TRBV6-5,once,CASKRGDYNSPLHF,TGTGCCAGCAAACGGGGGGACTATAATTCACCCCTCCACTTT
TRBD1,TRBJ2-5,TRBV29-1,-,CSVGRGRSETQYF,TGCAGCGTGGGCAGGGGGCGATCAGAGACCCAGTACTTC
TRBD2,TRBJ2-1,TRBV6-6,-,CASSSISGDYNEQFF,TGTGCCAGCAGTTCTATTAGCGGGGACTACAATGAGCAGTTCTTC
-,TRBJ2-5,TRBV7-9,few,CASSRSAAKEGAQYF,TGTGCCAGCAGTCGATCCGCGGCCAAAGAAGGGGCCCAGTACTTC
-,TRBJ2-3,TRBV7-2,-,CASGQGNTQYF,TGTGCCAGCGGGCAAGGGAATACGCAGTATTTT
TRBD1,TRBJ1-2,TRBV30,-,CAWSVLRTGGYGYTF,TGTGCCTGGAGTGTACTTAGGACAGGGGGGTACGGCTACACCTTC
-,TRBJ1-4,TRBV2,-,CASSDVSNEKLFF,TGTGCCAGCAGTGATGTCAGTAATGAAAAACTGTTTTTT
-,TRBJ1-6,TRBV10-2,-,CASSESRGPDLHF,TGCGCCAGCAGTGAGTCAAGAGGGCCCGATCTTCACTTT
-,TRBJ2-7,TRBV6-1,-,CASSGPGTGYEQYF,TGTGCCAGCAGTGGTCCCGGGACGGGCTACGAGCAGTACTTC
-,TRBJ1-1,TRBV30,-,CAWSVEGAGNTEAFF,TGTGCCTGGAGTGTCGAAGGGGCGGGGAACACTGAAGCTTTCTTT
-,TRBJ1-3,TRBV19,-,CASSLLGNTIYF,TGTGCCAGTAGTCTCCTTGGAAACACCATATATTTT
-,TRBJ2-3,TRBV7-9,few,CASSLGGASTDTQYF,TGTGCCAGCAGCTTAGGTGGTGCTAGCACAGATACGCAGTATTTT
TRBD1,TRBJ2-4,TRBV30,-,CAGQGAKNIQYF,TGTGCCGGACAGGGAGCCAAAAACATTCAGTACTTC
-,TRBJ2-7,TRBV7-2,once,CASQGRGYEQYF,TGTGCCAGCCAGGGGAGGGGATACGAGCAGTACTTC
-,TRBJ1-1,TRBV12-5,-,CASGLVLRGRAEAFF,TGTGCTAGTGGTTTGGTTCTTAGGGGTAGGGCTGAAGCTTTCTTT
-,TRBJ2-2,TRBV6-1,-,CASSERGRNTGELFF,TGTGCCAGCAGTGAACGGGGGAGGAACACCGGGGAGCTGTTTTTT
TRBD1,TRBJ1-5,TRBV5-8,-,CASSLAGRGQNQPQHF,TGTGCCAGCAGCTTGGCAGGCAGGGGGCAGAATCAGCCCCAGCATTTT
-,TRBJ2-1,TRBV10-2,-,CASSDGASYNEQFF,TGCGCCAGCAGTGATGGGGCTTCCTACAATGAGCAGTTCTTC
-,TRBJ1-1,TRBV2,few,CASSDRVNTEAFF,TGTGCCAGCAGTGACAGGGTGAACACTGAAGCTTTCTTT
-,TRBJ2-3,TRBV5-6,-,CASSPPVVLTDTQYF,TGTGCCAGCAGCCCACCGGTGGTCTTGACAGATACGCAGTATTTT
-,TRBJ2-5,TRBV5-4,-,CASSPAPQETQYF,TGTGCCAGCAGCCCGGCCCCCCAAGAGACCCAGTACTTC
TRBD2,TRBJ2-5,TRBV4-2,-,CASSQPSGSSETQYF,TGTGCCAGCAGCCAACCTAGCGGGAGTTCGGAGACCCAGTACTTC
-,TRBJ2-6,TRBV19,-,CASLGGVRSGANVLTF,TGTGCCAGTCTGGGGGGCGTACGCTCTGGGGCCAACGTCCTGACTTTC